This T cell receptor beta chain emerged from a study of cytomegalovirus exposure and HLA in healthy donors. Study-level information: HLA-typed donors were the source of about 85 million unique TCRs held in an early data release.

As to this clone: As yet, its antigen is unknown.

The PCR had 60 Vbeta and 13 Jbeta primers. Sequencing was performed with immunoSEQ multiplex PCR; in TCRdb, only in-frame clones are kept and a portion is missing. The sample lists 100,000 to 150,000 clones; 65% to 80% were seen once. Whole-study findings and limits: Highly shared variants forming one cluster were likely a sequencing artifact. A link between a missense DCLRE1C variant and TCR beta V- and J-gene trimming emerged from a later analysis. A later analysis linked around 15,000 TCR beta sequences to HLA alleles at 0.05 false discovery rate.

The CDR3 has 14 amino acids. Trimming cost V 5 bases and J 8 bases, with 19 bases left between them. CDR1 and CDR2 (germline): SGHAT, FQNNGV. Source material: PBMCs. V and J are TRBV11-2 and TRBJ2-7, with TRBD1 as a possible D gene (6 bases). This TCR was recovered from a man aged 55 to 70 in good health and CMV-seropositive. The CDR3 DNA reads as TGTGCCAGCAGCCCGAGGACAGAAGGCTCTAAGCAGTACTTC. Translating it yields CASSPRTEGSKQYF.